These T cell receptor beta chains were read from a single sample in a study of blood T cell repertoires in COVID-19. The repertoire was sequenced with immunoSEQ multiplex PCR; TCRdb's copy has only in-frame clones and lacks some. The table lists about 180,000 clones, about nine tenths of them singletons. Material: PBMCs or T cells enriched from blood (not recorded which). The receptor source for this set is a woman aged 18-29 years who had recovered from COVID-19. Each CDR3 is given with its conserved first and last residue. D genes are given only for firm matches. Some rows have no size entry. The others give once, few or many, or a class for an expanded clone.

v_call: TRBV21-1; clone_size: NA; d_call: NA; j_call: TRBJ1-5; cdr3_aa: CASKGNRQPQHF; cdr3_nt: TGTGCCAGCAAGGGGAATCGACAGCCCCAGCATTTT
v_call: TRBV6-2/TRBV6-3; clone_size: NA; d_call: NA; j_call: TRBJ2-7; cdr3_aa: CASSQAGEQKQYF; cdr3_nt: TGTGCCAGCAGCCAAGCCGGGGAGCAAAAGCAGTACTTC
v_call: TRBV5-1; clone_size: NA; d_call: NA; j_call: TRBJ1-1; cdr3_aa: CASSLGDVLPNTEAFF; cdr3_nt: TGCGCCAGCAGCTTGGGAGATGTCCTTCCGAACACTGAAGCTTTCTTT
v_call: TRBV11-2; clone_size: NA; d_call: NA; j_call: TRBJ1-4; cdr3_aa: CASSDLFGTQDEKLFF; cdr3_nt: TGTGCCAGCAGCGATCTCTTCGGGACACAAGATGAAAAACTGTTTTTT
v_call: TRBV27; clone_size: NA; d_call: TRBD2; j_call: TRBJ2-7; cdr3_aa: CASSTTSGGSSSYEQYF; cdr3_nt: TGTGCCAGCAGTACCACTAGCGGGGGGTCCAGCTCCTACGAGCAGTACTTC
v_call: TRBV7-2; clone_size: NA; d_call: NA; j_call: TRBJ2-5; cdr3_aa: CASSLEGGSPGTPVTQYF; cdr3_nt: TGTGCCAGCAGCTTAGAAGGGGGATCCCCGGGGACCCCGGTGACCCAGTACTTC
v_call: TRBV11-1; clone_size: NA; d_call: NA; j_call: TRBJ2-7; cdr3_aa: CASSSRGSAYEQYF; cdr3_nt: TGTGCCAGCAGCTCCCGGGGTTCAGCTTACGAGCAGTACTTC
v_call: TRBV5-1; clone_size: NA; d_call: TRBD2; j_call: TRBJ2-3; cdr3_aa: CASSYILAGEGDTQYF; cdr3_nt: TGCGCCAGCAGCTACATACTAGCGGGAGAAGGAGATACGCAGTATTTT
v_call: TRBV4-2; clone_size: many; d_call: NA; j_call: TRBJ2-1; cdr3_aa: CASSQDLPGMELNEQFF; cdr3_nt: TGTGCCAGCAGCCAAGATCTGCCGGGGATGGAACTCAATGAGCAGTTCTTC
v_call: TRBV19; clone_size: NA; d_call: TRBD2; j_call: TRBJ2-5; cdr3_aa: CASSSGTSGETQYF; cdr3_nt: TGTGCCAGTAGTAGTGGGACTAGTGGAGAGACCCAGTACTTC
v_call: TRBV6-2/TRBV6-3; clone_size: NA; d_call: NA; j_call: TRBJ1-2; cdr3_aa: CASSSGRPIGRGGYTF; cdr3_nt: TGTGCCAGCAGTTCGGGTAGACCTATTGGTCGAGGGGGCTACACCTTC
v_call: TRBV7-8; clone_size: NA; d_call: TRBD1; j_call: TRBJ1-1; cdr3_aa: CASSLVIDRAEVLNTEAFF; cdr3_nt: TGTGCCAGCAGCTTAGTAATCGACAGGGCGGAGGTTCTGAACACTGAAGCTTTCTTT
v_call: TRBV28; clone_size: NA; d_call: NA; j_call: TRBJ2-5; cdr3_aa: CASGASGGLETQYF; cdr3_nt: TGTGCCAGCGGCGCCTCAGGGGGACTAGAGACCCAGTACTTC
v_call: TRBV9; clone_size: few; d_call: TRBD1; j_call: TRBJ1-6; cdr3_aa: CASSGGQGNSPLHF; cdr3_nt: TGTGCCAGCAGCGGCGGACAGGGGAATTCACCCCTCCACTTT
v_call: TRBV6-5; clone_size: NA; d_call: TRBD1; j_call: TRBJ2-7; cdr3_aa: CASRPGQTYEQYF; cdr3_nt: TGTGCCAGCAGGCCGGGACAGACCTACGAGCAGTACTTC
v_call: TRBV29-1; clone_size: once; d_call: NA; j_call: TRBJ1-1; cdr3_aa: CSVVGRAGIGTEAFF; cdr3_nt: TGCAGCGTTGTCGGCAGGGCGGGGATTGGCACTGAAGCTTTCTTT
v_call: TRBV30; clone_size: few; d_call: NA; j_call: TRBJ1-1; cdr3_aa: CAWSVFQEAFF; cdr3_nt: TGTGCCTGGAGTGTGTTCCAGGAAGCTTTCTTT
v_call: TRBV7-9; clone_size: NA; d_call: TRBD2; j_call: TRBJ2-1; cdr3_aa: CASSVATSGNSYNEQFF; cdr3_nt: TGTGCCAGCAGCGTAGCGACTAGCGGGAATTCCTACAATGAGCAGTTCTTC
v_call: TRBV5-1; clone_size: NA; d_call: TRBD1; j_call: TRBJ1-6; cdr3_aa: CASSSSGTGNSPLHF; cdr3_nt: TGCGCCAGCAGCTCCTCCGGGACAGGGAATTCACCCCTCCACTTT
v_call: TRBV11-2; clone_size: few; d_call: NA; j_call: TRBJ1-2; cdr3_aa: CASSLSGGGYTF; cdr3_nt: TGTGCCAGCAGCTTATCCGGAGGGGGCTACACCTTC
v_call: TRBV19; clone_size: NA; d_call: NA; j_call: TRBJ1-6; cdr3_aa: CASSIGQINSPLHF; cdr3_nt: TGTGCCAGTAGTATTGGACAGATTAATTCACCCCTCCACTTT
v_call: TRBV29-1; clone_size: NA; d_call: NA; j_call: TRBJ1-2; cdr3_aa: CSVEDREAYGYTF; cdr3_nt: TGCAGCGTTGAAGATCGGGAGGCCTATGGCTACACCTTC
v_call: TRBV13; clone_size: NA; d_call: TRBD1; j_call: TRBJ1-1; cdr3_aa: CASSQRDRANTEAFF; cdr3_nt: TGTGCCAGCAGCCAAAGGGACAGGGCTAACACTGAAGCTTTCTTT
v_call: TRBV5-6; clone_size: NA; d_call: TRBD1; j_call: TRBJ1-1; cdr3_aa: CASSLDYGTGAEAFF; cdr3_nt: TGTGCCAGCAGCTTGGATTATGGGACAGGTGCTGAAGCTTTCTTT
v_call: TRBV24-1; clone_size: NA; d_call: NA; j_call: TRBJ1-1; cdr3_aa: CATRADGQGTGTEAFF; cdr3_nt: TGTGCCACCAGGGCGGATGGTCAGGGTACAGGCACTGAAGCTTTCTTT
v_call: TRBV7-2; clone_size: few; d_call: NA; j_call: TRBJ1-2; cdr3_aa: CASSYGTWGVRGYTF; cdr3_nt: TGTGCCAGCAGCTATGGGACTTGGGGCGTCCGTGGCTACACCTTC
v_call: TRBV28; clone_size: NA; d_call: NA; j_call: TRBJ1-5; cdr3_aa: CASSLRGSGNQPQHF; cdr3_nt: TGTGCCAGCAGCCTCAGGGGTAGTGGCAATCAGCCCCAGCATTTT
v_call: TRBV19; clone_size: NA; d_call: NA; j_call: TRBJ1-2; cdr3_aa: CASSIDSAPVGRGRGYTF; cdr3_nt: TGTGCCAGTAGTATAGACTCTGCGCCAGTGGGCAGGGGACGCGGCTACACCTTC
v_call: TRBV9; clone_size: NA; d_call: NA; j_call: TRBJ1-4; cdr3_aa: CASSVGSLNEKLFF; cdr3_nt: TGTGCCAGCAGCGTAGGGAGCCTTAATGAAAAACTGTTTTTT
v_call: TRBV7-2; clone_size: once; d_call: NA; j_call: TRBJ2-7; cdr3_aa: CASSLGGQGPSYEQYF; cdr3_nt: TGTGCCAGCAGCTTAGGGGGTCAGGGGCCTTCCTACGAGCAGTACTTC
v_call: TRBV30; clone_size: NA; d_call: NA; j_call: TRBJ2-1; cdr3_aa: CAWSGPSLGSASYNEQFF; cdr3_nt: TGTGCCTGGAGTGGCCCCTCCCTTGGGAGCGCCTCCTACAATGAGCAGTTCTTC
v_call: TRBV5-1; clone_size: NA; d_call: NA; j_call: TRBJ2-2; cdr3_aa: CASSFSRVLGPGELFF; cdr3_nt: TGCGCCAGCAGCTTTAGTAGAGTCCTGGGGCCCGGGGAGCTGTTTTTT
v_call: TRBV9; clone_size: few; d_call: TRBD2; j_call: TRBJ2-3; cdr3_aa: CASTSGRGAGDTQYF; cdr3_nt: TGTGCCAGCACCTCTGGGCGGGGGGCCGGAGATACGCAGTATTTT
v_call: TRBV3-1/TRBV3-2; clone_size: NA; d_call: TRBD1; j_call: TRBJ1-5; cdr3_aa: CASSLRQGKCKWSVNQPQHF; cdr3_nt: TGTGCCAGCAGCCTGAGACAGGGAAAGTGCAAGTGGTCAGTCAATCAGCCCCAGCATTTT
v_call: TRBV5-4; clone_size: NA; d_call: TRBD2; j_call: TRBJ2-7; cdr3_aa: CASSLVSGGRNEQYF; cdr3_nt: TGTGCCAGCAGCTTGGTGAGCGGGGGGCGCAATGAGCAGTACTTC
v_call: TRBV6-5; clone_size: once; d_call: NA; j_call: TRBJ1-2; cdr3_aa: CASSPQGLNGYTF; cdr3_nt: TGTGCCAGCAGTCCACAGGGCCTGAATGGCTACACCTTC
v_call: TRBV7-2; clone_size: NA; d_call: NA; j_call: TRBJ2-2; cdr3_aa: CASSYRTGELFF; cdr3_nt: TGTGCCAGCAGCTACAGGACCGGGGAGCTGTTTTTT
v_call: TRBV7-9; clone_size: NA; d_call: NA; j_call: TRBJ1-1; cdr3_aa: CASSKDSNTEAFF; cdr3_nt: TGTGCCAGCAGCAAGGACAGTAACACTGAAGCTTTCTTT
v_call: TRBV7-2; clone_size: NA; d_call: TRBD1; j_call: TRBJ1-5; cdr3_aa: CASSLGGGQPQHF; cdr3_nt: TGTGCCAGCAGCCTAGGGGGCGGTCAGCCCCAGCATTTT
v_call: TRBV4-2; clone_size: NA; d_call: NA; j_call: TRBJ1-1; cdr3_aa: CASSQVRDMNTEAFF; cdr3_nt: TGTGCCAGCAGCCAAGTAAGAGATATGAACACTGAAGCTTTCTTT
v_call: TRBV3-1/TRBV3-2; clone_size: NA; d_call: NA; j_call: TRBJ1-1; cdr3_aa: CASSPRINTEAFF; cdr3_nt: TGTGCCAGCAGCCCTAGGATCAACACTGAAGCTTTCTTT
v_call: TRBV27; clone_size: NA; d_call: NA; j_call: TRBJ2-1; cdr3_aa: CASSLFVQYSSYNEQFF; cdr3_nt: TGTGCCAGCAGTTTATTCGTCCAGTACAGCTCCTACAATGAGCAGTTCTTC
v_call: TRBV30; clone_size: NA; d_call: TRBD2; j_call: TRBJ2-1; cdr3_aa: CAWSVTSGGNEQFF; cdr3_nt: TGTGCCTGGAGTGTAACTAGCGGGGGCAATGAGCAGTTCTTC
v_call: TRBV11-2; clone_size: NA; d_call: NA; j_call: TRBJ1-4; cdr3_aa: CASSAGGEKLFF; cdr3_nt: TGTGCCAGCAGTGCGGGGGGTGAAAAACTGTTTTTT
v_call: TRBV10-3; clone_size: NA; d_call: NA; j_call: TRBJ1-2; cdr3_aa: CAISESSVNYGYTF; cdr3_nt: TGTGCCATCAGTGAGTCCTCGGTAAACTATGGCTACACCTTC
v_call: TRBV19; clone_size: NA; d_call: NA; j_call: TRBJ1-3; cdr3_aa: CASSITTSSGNTIYF; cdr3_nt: TGTGCCAGTAGTATCACAACCAGCTCTGGAAACACCATATATTTT